The entry below describes one T cell receptor (beta chain). The data were taken from a study of blood T cell repertoires in COVID-19. Study-level information: Sites across the United States, Italy and Spain contributed samples from acute and convalescent COVID-19. Sample material is recorded as cDNA or gDNA derived from T cells, B-cell-depleted T cells, or PBMCs.

The CDR3 runs 16 residues. Per germline, CDR1 SGDLS and CDR2 YYNGEE. The junction had 8 bases not matched to a gene; V was cut back by 3 bases and J by 5 bases. Per the authors' pipeline: Estimation of nucleated cell counts relied on the amplification of reference gene primers. Method: immunoSEQ multiplex PCR; TCRdb's copy keeps in-frame clones and lacks some. V, J and clone size reflect that table, while D and trimming were determined from the DNA. The sample contains around 100,000 clones, roughly nine tenths of which appear only once. The V call is TRBV9, the J call TRBJ2-5; 12 nucleotides match TRBD2. The clonotype comes from a human donor in a cohort sampled during active COVID-19. The sequenced sample consisted of peripheral blood. CDR3 loop: CASSESTSGRVETQYF. The CDR3 bases are TGTGCCAGCAGCGAATCGACTAGCGGGAGAGTTGAGACCCAGTACTTC. Full variable domain (outside the CDR3, taken from reference TRBV9 and TRBJ2-5): DSGVTQTPKHLITATGQRVTLRCSPRSGDLSVYWYQQSLDQGLQFLIQYYNGEERAKGNILERFSAQQFPDLHSELNLSSLELGDSALYFCASSESTSGRVETQYFGPGTRLLVL.